The present T cell receptor (beta chain) was sequenced within a study of blood T cell repertoires in COVID-19. For the study at large: Whether acute or convalescent, the COVID-19 samples came from the United States, Italy and Spain.

The repertoire was sequenced with immunoSEQ multiplex PCR; TCRdb's copy has only in-frame clones and lacks some. The table has about 140,000 clones, approximately 81% seen once. V lost 5 bases to trimming and J lost 4 bases; unmatched junction nucleotides: 14. Germline V gives CDR1 MDHEN, CDR2 SYDVKM. CDR3 length: 16 amino acids. This clone was counted between two and nine times. The chain carries TRBV28 and TRBJ2-7, with TRBD2 identical over 7 bases. The origin of this receptor is a woman aged 60-75 years with active or convalescent COVID-19. The sample comprised peripheral blood. Here the CDR3 reads CASSPPGSGKGYEQYF. The CDR3 bases are TGTGCCAGCAGTCCGCCTGGGAGCGGGAAAGGTTACGAGCAGTACTTC.